This T cell receptor (beta chain) was identified during a study of T cells in Graves' hyperthyroidism and ophthalmopathy. General study points: Blood held most thyroid clonotypes expanded above 0.001 frequency. A 13 V-J model separated ophthalmopathy from stable hyperthyroidism.

With respect to this clonotype: The antigen is not known.

Germline V gives CDR1 DFQATT, CDR2 SNEGSKA (reference sequence). Trimming took off 5 bases at V and 2 bases at J, with 16 bases between the two ends. This CDR3 has 14 residues. What was amplified from RNA transcripts were TCR beta CDR3 regions. Using the HTBI primer set, a first-round RT-PCR was run on the TCR CDR3. Each CDR3 protein gets one entry after TCRdb re-called the multiplex PCR reads with MiXCR. Of 450,000 to 700,000 distinct CDR3 sequences in the sample, approximately 44% are singletons; the top ten hold 15% to 20%. Criteria for exclusion of patients were uncontrolled infection, other autoimmune disease, pregnancy or lactation. Diagnostic assessment was based on clinical symptoms, serum thyroxine and TRAb, thyroid ultrasound and orbital computed tomography.

This sequence was found in an adult woman with Graves' disease, either hyperthyroidism or ophthalmopathy (not recorded which). The rearrangement uses TRBV20-1 and TRBJ2-7; perhaps TRBD1 as D (6 bases). The sample taken for sequencing was peripheral blood or thyroid tissue (not recorded which). CDR3 sequence: CSAQQSRGPYEQYF. As DNA, the CDR3 is TGCAGTGCTCAGCAATCCAGGGGCCCCTACGAGCAGTACTTC.